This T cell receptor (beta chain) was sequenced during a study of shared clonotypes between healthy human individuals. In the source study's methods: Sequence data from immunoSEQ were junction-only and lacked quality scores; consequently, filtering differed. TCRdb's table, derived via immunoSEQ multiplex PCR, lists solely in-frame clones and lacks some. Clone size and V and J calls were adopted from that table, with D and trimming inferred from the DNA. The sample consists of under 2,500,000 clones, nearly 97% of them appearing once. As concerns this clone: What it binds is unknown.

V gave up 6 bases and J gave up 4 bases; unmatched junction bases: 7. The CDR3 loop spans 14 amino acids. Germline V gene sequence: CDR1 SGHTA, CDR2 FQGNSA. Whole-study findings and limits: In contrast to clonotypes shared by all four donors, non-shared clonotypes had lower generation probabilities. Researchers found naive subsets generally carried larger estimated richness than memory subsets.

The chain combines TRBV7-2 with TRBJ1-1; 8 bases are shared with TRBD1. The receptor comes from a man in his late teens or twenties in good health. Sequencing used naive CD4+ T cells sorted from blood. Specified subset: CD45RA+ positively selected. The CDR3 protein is CASSFGQGFTEAFF. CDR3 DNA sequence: TGTGCCAGCAGTTTCGGACAGGGTTTCACTGAAGCTTTCTTT.